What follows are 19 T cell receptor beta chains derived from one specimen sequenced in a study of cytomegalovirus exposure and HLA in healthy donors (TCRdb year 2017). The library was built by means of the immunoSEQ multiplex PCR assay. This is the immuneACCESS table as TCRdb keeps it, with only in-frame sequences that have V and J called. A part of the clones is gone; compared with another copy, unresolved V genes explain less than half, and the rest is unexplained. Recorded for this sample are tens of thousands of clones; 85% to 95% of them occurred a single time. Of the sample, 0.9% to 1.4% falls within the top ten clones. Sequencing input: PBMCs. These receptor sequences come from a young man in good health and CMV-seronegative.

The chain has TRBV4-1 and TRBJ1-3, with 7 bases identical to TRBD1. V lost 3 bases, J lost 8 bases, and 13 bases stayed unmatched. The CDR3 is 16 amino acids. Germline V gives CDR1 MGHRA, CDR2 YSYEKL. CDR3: CASSQRGQLDWDTIYF. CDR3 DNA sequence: TGCGCCAGCAGCCAGAGGGGACAGCTAGATTGGGACACCATATATTTT.

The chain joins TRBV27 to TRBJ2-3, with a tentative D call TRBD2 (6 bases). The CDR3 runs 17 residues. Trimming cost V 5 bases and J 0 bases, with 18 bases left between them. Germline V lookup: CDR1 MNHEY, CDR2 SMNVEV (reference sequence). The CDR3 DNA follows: TGTGCCAGCAGTCTCGGGACTCTATCCTCTAGCACAGATACGCAGTATTTT. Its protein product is CASSLGTLSSSTDTQYF.

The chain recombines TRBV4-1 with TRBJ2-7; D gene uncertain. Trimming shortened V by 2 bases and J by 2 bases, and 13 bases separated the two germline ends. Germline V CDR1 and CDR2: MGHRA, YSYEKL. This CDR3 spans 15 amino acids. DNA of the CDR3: TGCGCCAGCAGCCAACTAACAGTCGTCCCCTACGAGCAGTACTTC. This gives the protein CASSQLTVVPYEQYF.

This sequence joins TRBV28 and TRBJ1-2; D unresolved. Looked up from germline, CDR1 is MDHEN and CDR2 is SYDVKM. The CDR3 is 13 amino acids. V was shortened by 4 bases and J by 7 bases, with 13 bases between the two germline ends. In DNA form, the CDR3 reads TGTGCCAGCAGTTCCGGGCCGGGAATTGGCTACACCTTC. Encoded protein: CASSSGPGIGYTF.

CDR3 sequence (DNA): TGTGCCAGCAGCTTAGGGCCCGGGAGTCTTGAGGTTTCTCAGCCCCAGCATTTT. Its protein is CASSLGPGSLEVSQPQHF. The V call is TRBV11-2, the J call TRBJ1-5; D is undetermined. The germline V gene has CDR1 SGHAT and CDR2 FQNNGV. The germline V and J ends were trimmed by 1 base and 6 bases, with 22 bases remaining between them. The CDR3 sequence is 18 residues long.

CDR3 nucleotide sequence: TGTGCCAGTAGTCTGGCCTCCTCGTATGTGCAGACCCAGTACTTC. This codes for CASSLASSYVQTQYF. The chain combines TRBV19 with TRBJ2-5; D not resolved. From germline, CDR1 is LNHDA and CDR2 SQIVND (reference sequence). Trimming stripped 5 bases from V and 6 bases from J, with 19 bases between. The CDR3 is made up of 15 amino acids.

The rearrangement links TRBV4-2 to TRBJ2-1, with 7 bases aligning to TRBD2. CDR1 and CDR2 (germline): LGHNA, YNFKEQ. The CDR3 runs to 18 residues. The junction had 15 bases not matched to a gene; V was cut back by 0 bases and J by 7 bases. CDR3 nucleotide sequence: TGTGCCAGCAGCCAAGATCCGGGGGGAGGGCTAGGCGAGAATGAGCAGTTCTTC. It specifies CASSQDPGGGLGENEQFF.

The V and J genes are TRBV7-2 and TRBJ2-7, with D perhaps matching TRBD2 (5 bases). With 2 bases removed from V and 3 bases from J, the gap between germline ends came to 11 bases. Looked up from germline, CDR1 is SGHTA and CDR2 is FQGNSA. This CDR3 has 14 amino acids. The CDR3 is CASSLSGIVYEQYF. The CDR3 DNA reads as TGTGCCAGCAGCTTATCCGGGATAGTCTACGAGCAGTACTTC.

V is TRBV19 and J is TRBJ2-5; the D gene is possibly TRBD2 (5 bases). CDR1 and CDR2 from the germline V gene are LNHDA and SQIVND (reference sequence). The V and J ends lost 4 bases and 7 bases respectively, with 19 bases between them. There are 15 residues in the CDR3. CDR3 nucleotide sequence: TGTGCCAGTAGTAACGCTGGAGGTAGGACCGCGACCCAGTACTTC. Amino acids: CASSNAGGRTATQYF.

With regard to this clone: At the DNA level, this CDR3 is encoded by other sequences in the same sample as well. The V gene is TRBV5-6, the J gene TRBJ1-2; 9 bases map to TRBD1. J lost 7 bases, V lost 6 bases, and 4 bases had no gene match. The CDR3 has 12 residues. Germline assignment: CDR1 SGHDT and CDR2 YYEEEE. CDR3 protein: CASTGQGSGYTF. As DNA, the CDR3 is TGTGCCAGCACGGGACAGGGCTCTGGCTACACCTTC.

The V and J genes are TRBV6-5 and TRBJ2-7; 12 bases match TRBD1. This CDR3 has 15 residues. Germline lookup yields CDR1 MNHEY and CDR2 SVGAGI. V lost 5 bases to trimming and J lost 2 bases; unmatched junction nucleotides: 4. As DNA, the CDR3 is TGTGCCAGCAGTACCGGGACAGGGGGCCCCTACGAGCAGTACTTC. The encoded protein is CASSTGTGGPYEQYF.

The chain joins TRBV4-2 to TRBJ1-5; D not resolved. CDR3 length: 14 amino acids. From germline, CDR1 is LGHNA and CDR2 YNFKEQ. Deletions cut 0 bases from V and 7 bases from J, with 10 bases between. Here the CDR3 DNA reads TGTGCCAGCAGCCAAGATATTATGAGACAGCCCCAGCATTTT. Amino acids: CASSQDIMRQPQHF.

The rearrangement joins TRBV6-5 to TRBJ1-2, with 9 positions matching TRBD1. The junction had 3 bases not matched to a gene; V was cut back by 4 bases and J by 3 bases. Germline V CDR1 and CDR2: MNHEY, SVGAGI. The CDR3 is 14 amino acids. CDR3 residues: CASSSRTGDYGYTF. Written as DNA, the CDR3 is TGTGCCAGCAGTTCCCGGACAGGGGACTATGGCTACACCTTC.

CDR3 nucleotide sequence: TGTGCCAGCAGCTTGGACAGGGCCTACGAGCAGTACTTC. The encoded protein is CASSLDRAYEQYF. The gene calls are TRBV5-4 and TRBJ2-7, with D tentatively TRBD1 (6 bases). The CDR3 loop spans 13 amino acids. The germline V gene encodes CDR1 SGHNT and CDR2 YYREEE (reference sequence). V dropped 0 bases and J dropped 2 bases, with 6 bases sitting between them.

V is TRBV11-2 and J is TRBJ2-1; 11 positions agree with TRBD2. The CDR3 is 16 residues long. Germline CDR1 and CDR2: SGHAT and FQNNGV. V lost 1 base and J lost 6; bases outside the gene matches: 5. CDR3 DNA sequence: TGTGCCAGCAGCTTAGGACTAGCGGGACGGGTCAATGAGCAGTTCTTC. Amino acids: CASSLGLAGRVNEQFF.

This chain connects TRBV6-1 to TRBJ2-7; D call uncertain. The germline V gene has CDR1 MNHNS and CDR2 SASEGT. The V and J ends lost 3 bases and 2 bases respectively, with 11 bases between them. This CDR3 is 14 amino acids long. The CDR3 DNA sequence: TGTGCCAGCAGTGAGAGAAGGAGCCCCTACGAGCAGTACTTC. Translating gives CASSERRSPYEQYF.

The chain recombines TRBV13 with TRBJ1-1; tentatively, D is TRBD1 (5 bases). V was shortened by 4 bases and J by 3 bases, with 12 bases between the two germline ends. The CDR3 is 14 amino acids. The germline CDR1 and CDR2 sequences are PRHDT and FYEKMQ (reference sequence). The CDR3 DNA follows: TGTGCCAGCAGCTCCCGCGGGGGGTACACTGAAGCTTTCTTT. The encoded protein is CASSSRGGYTEAFF.

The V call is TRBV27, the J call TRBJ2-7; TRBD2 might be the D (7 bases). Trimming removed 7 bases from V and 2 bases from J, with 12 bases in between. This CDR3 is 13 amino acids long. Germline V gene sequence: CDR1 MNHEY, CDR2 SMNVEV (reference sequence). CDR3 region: CASKGGSPYEQYF. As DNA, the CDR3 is TGTGCCAGCAAGGGGGGGAGTCCCTACGAGCAGTACTTC.

The CDR3: CASNILRGNTEAFF. In DNA, the CDR3 is TGTGCCAGCAATATTTTACGGGGGAACACTGAAGCTTTCTTT. The chain links TRBV2 to TRBJ1-1; D is unresolved. V lost 7 bases to trimming and J lost 1 base, with 13 bases between them. This CDR3 has 14 amino acids. Germline values: CDR1 SNHLY, CDR2 FYNNEI.